Listed below are T cell receptor beta chains from one sample, sequenced in a study of post-analysis software for immune sequencing data. TCRdb re-called the PCR reads through MiXCR, storing one row per CDR3 protein. The sample consists of hundreds of thousands of distinct CDR3 sequences, around 40% of them appearing once. Sequencing input: blood. All receptors come from a girl under 18 with multiple sclerosis. CDR3s include the opening cysteine and the closing phenylalanine or tryptophan. The order of the fields is clone size, D gene, V gene, J gene, CDR3 DNA, CDR3 protein. D genes are given only for firm matches. Where a row states a size, it is once, few, many or the class of an expanded clone; other rows omit it.

few	-	TRBV5-5	TRBJ2-7	TGTGCCAGCAGCTGGGGACTGAGCTACGAGCAGTACTTC	CASSWGLSYEQYF
-	-	TRBV27	TRBJ2-3	TGTGCCAGCAGCTTAAGCGGAGGCCACACAGATACGCAGTATTTT	CASSLSGGHTDTQYF
few	TRBD2	TRBV5-1	TRBJ2-1	TGCGCCAGCAGCGAAGTAGCGGGAGGGGTATTGGGTGAGCAGTTCTTC	CASSEVAGGVLGEQFF
-	-	TRBV7-7	TRBJ2-3	TGTGCTAGCAGCTTAGGGCCAGCGGGCACAGATACGCAGTATTTT	CASSLGPAGTDTQYF
-	-	TRBV7-6	TRBJ2-7	TGTGCCAGCAGCTTAGTTACTAGCTCCTACGAGCAGTACTTC	CASSLVTSSYEQYF
few	-	TRBV12-3/TRBV12-4	TRBJ2-1	TGTGCCAGCAGTTTACGTCCGAGCTCCTACAATGAGCAGTTCTTC	CASSLRPSSYNEQFF
few	TRBD2	TRBV6-5	TRBJ2-1	TGTGCCAGCAGAGCTAGCGGGAGAGGCGATGAGCAGTTCTTC	CASRASGRGDEQFF
-	TRBD1	TRBV28	TRBJ1-5	TGTGCCAGCAGTTTATCGGCAGGGGGCTGGCAGCCCCAGCATTTT	CASSLSAGGWQPQHF
few	-	TRBV20-1	TRBJ1-6	TGCAGTGCTGGCCGGGGGGCCTATAATTCACCCCTCCACTTT	CSAGRGAYNSPLHF
-	-	TRBV20-1	TRBJ2-7	TGCAGTGCTCGGGACTCTCGAGGGAATCTCGAGCAGTACTTC	CSARDSRGNLEQYF
-	-	TRBV28	TRBJ2-3	TGTGCCAGCACCAGAGGGAGCGGTACGCAGTATTTT	CASTRGSGTQYF
-	TRBD2	TRBV28	TRBJ2-1	TGTACCAGCAGTTTAAATCTAGCGGGAGTAGTGAATGAGCAGTTCTTC	CTSSLNLAGVVNEQFF
-	TRBD2	TRBV4-1	TRBJ2-5	TGCGCCAGCAGCCAAGATCTTCGGGGCCTTTCTCAGCGGGAGCGAGAGACCCAGTACTTC	CASSQDLRGLSQRERETQYF
-	TRBD1	TRBV11-2	TRBJ2-1	TGTGCCAGCAGCTTAGTTCACAGGGGGGATGGAGAGCAGTTCTTC	CASSLVHRGDGEQFF
-	TRBD1	TRBV5-1	TRBJ2-2	TGCGCCAGCAGCTTTCTTCAGGGGGCCGGGGAGCTGTTTTTT	CASSFLQGAGELFF
-	TRBD1	TRBV20-1	TRBJ1-2	TGCAGTGCCATAACCGGGACAGGGGGCGAAGGCTACACCTTC	CSAITGTGGEGYTF
-	-	TRBV15	TRBJ1-5	TGTGCCACCAGCAGAGAGAGCGCGCATTATAGGGGCAATCAGCCCCAGCATTTT	CATSRESAHYRGNQPQHF